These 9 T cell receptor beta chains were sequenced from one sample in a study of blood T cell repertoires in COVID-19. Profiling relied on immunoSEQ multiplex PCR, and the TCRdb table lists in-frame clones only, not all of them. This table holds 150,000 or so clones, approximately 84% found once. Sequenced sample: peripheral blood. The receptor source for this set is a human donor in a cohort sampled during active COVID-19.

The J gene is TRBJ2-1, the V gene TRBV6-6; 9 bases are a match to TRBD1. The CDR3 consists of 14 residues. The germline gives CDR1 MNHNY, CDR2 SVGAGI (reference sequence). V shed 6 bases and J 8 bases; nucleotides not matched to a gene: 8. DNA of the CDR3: TGTGCCAGCAGCCCACGGACAGGGGACCATGAGCAGTTCTTC. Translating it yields CASSPRTGDHEQFF.

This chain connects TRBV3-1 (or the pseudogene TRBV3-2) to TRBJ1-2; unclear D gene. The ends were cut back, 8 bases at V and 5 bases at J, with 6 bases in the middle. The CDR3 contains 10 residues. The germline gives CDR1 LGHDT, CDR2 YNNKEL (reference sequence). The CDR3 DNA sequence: TGTGCCAGCCGCCCTTATGGCTACACCTTC. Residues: CASRPYGYTF.

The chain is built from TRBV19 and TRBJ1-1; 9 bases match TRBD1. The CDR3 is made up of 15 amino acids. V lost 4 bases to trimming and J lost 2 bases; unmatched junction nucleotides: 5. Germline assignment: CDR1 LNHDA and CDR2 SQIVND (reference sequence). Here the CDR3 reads CASSTRTGVNTEAFF. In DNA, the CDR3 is TGTGCCAGTAGTACCCGGACAGGGGTAAACACTGAAGCTTTCTTT.

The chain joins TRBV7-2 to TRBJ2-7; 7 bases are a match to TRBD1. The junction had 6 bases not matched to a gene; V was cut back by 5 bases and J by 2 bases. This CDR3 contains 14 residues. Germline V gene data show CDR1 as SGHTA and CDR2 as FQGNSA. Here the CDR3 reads CASSPRDRAYEQYF. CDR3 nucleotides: TGTGCCAGCAGCCCTCGGGACAGAGCCTACGAGCAGTACTTC.

This CDR3 is CASRLDQAGEQFF. Here the CDR3 DNA reads TGTGCCAGTAGGTTGGACCAGGCGGGTGAGCAGTTCTTC. The rearrangement joins TRBV19 to TRBJ2-1; a possible D gene is TRBD2 (5 bases). This CDR3 comprises 13 residues. The germline V gene encodes CDR1 LNHDA and CDR2 SQIVND (reference sequence). The ends were cut back, 6 bases at V and 9 bases at J, with 15 bases in the middle.

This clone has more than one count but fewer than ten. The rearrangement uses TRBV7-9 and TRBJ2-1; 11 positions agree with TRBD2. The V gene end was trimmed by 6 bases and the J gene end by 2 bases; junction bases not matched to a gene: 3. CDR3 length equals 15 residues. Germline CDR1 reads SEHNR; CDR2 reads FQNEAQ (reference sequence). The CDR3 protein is CASSPTSGAYNEQFF. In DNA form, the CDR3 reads TGTGCCAGCAGTCCGACTAGCGGGGCCTACAATGAGCAGTTCTTC.

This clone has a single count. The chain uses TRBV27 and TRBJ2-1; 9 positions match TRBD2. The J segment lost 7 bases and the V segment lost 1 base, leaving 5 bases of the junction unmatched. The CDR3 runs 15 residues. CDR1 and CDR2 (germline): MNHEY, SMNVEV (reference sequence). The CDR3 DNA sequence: TGTGCCAGCAGTTTATGGGCGGGAGGGGGGAATGAGCAGTTCTTC. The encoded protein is CASSLWAGGGNEQFF.

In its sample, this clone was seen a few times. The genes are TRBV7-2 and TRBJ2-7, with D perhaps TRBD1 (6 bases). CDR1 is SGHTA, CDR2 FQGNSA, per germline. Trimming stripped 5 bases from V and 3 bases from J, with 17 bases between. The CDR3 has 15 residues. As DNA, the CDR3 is TGTGCCAGCAGCGCCGGACAGCCTTATCTCTACGAGCAGTACTTC. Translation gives CASSAGQPYLYEQYF.

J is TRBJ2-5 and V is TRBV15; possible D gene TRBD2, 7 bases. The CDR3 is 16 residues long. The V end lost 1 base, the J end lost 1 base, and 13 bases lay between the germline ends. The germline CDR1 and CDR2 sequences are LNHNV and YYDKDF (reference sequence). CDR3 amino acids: CATSRAWGGPQETQYF. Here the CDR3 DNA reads TGTGCCACCAGCAGAGCTTGGGGGGGCCCCCAAGAGACCCAGTACTTC. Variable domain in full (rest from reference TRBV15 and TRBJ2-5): DAMVIQNPRYQVTQFGKPVTLSCSQTLNHNVMYWYQQKSSQAPKLLFHYYDKDFNNEADTPDNFQSRRPNTSFCFLDIRSPGLGDTAMYLCATSRAWGGPQETQYFGPGTRLLVL.